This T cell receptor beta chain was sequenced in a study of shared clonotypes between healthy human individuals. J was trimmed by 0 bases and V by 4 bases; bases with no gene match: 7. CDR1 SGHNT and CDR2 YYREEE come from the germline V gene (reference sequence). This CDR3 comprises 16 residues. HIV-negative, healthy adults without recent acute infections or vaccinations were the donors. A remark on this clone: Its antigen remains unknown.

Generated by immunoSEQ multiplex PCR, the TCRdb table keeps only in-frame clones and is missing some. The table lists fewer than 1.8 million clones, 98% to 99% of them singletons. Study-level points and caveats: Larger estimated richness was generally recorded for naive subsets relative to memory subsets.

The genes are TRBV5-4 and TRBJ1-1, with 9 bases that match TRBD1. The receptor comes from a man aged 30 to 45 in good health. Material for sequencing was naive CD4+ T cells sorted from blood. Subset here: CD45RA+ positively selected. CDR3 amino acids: CASSPGQGSMNTEAFF. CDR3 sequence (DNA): TGTGCCAGCAGCCCGGGACAGGGCAGTATGAACACTGAAGCTTTCTTT.